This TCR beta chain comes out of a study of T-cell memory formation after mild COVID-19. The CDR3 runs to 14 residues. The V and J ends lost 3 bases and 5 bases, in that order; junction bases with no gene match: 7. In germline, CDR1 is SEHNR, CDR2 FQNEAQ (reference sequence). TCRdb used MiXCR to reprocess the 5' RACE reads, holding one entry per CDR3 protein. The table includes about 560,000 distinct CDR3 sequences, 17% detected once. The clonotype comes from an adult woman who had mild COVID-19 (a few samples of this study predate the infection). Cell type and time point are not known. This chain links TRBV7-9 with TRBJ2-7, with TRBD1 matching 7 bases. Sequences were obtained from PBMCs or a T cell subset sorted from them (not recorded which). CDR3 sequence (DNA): TGTGCCAGCAGCTTCGCGACAGGGATCCACGAGCAGTACTTC. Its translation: CASSFATGIHEQYF.